This passage covers 7 T cell receptor beta chains from one sample sequenced in a study of beta chain features in type 1 diabetes. Expressed TCRB transcripts got sequenced, as all isolated RNA was reverse transcribed. Profiled with immunoSEQ multiplex PCR; TCRdb holds only in-frame clones, not every one. The table shows roughly 230,000 clones, with over 9.5% occurring only once. Sequenced: naive CD4+ T cells from blood. The receptors shown here come from a woman aged 18-35 years in good health.

The rearrangement links TRBV7-8 to TRBJ1-5; TRBD1 agrees at 8 bases. The CDR3 consists of 18 residues. J gave up 1 base and V 5 bases, and 13 bases lay outside the gene matches. CDR1 and CDR2 from the germline V gene are SGHVS and FQNEAQ. DNA for the CDR3: TGTGCCAGCAGCCCAGACAGGGGCTGGCCCCCCAGCAATCAGCCCCAGCATTTT. It encodes CASSPDRGWPPSNQPQHF.

The chain carries TRBV9 and TRBJ2-7; TRBD2 aligns across 12 bases. This CDR3 has 16 amino acids. CDR1 is SGDLS and CDR2 is YYNGEE in the germline V gene. Germline trimming cut 0 bases from V and 4 bases from J; bases unmatched to any gene: 5. The CDR3 reads CASSVGLAGDPYEQYF. CDR3 in DNA: TGTGCCAGCAGCGTAGGACTAGCGGGGGACCCATACGAGCAGTACTTC.

The rearrangement joins TRBV18 to TRBJ1-2; possible D gene TRBD1, 5 bases. Trimming stripped 3 bases from V and 0 bases from J, with 17 bases between. Germline V gene lookup returns CDR1 KGHSH and CDR2 LQKENI. The CDR3 spans 17 residues. The CDR3 loop reads CASSPWTMTETNYGYTF. In DNA form, the CDR3 reads TGTGCCAGCTCACCGTGGACAATGACGGAAACTAACTATGGCTACACCTTC.

The V gene is TRBV28, the J gene TRBJ1-1, with a possible D match to TRBD1 (5 bases). The CDR3 covers 19 residues. CDR1 is MDHEN and CDR2 is SYDVKM in the germline V gene. The V and J ends lost 5 bases and 4 bases respectively, with 29 bases between them. CDR3 residues: CASSTLGWGESELFTEAFF. In DNA form, the CDR3 reads TGTGCCAGCAGTACTCTCGGATGGGGGGAGTCGGAGTTGTTCACTGAAGCTTTCTTT. Looking up the rest from reference TRBV28 and TRBJ1-1 gives the full variable domain: DVKVTQSSRYLVKRTGEKVFLECVQDMDHENMFWYRQDPGLGLRLIYFSYDVKMKEKGDIPEGYSVSREKKERFSLILESASTNQTSMYLCASSTLGWGESELFTEAFFGQGTRLTVV.

The gene calls are TRBV6-1 and TRBJ1-1, with TRBD1 matching over 8 bases. The CDR3 sequence is 14 residues long. V was pared by 6 bases and J by 6 bases, with 9 bases of the junction left unmatched. CDR1 MNHNS and CDR2 SASEGT come from the germline V gene. DNA of the CDR3: TGTGCCAGCAGGTTCGGCAGGGGGCTCTCTGAAGCTTTCTTT. Its translation is CASRFGRGLSEAFF.

The CDR3 DNA reads as TGTGCCAGCAGTGAAACTTGGAGCTCCTACGAGCAGTACTTC. Translating gives CASSETWSSYEQYF. This chain uses TRBV27 with TRBJ2-7; no clear D gene. Germline CDR1 is MNHEY and CDR2 is SMNVEV (reference sequence). Trimming left V 5 bases short and J 0 bases short, with 11 bases between. The CDR3 sequence is 14 residues long.

The genes are TRBV18 and TRBJ2-2, with D possibly TRBD2 on 6 matching bases. Trimming cost V 5 bases and J 3 bases, with 13 bases left between them. Germline lookup yields CDR1 KGHSH and CDR2 LQKENI. This CDR3 has 15 amino acids. CDR3 bases: TGTGCCAGCTCATCTGGGACTCCCGACACCGGGGAGCTGTTTTTT. Residues: CASSSGTPDTGELFF.